Following are 13 T cell receptor beta chains from one sample sequenced in a study of PD-L1 blockade in urothelial cancer. Method: immunoSEQ multiplex PCR; TCRdb's copy keeps in-frame clones and lacks some. The sample shows about 84,000 clones, approximately 90% of them seen only once. Sequenced here: PBMCs, sampled around atezolizumab (anti-PD-L1) treatment. The receptors here all came from a man in his 60s with urothelial cancer.

V gene TRBV14 combines with J gene TRBJ1-1; D gene unclear. The CDR3 is 13 residues long. Germline values: CDR1 SGHDN, CDR2 FVKESK. V was clipped by 0 bases and J by 5 bases, with 7 bases between them. The CDR3: CASSQDRGTEAFF. The CDR3, as DNA: TGTGCCAGCAGCCAAGATCGGGGAACTGAAGCTTTCTTT.

This rearrangement joins TRBV16 to TRBJ1-6, with 10 bases aligning to TRBD1. CDR3 size: 16 residues. Germline CDR1 is KGHSY and CDR2 is FQNENV. V was clipped by 1 base and J by 8 bases; unmatched bases: 5. The CDR3 here is CASSQLGTGEDSPLHF. The CDR3 region has the DNA TGTGCCAGCAGCCAATTGGGGACAGGGGAGGATTCACCCCTCCACTTT.

The chain joins TRBV18 to TRBJ2-1, with 14 bases identical to TRBD2. Unmatched junction bases numbered 2, after V lost 3 bases and J lost 7 bases. From germline, CDR1 is KGHSH and CDR2 LQKENI. This CDR3 is built from 15 residues. The chain's CDR3 is CASSPTSGRGNEQFF. CDR3 DNA: TGTGCCAGCTCACCGACTAGCGGGAGGGGGAATGAGCAGTTCTTC.

This clone has more than one count but fewer than ten. Other DNA sequences in this sample translate to the same CDR3. The chain joins TRBV11-2 to TRBJ1-1, with TRBD1 matching 7 bases. This CDR3 is 13 amino acids long. Germline lookup yields CDR1 SGHAT and CDR2 FQNNGV. J gave up 8 bases and V 1 base, and 4 bases lay outside the gene matches. Here the CDR3 DNA reads TGTGCCAGCAGCTTAGGACAGGGTAGGGAAGCTTTCTTT. Translating it yields CASSLGQGREAFF.

V is TRBV7-3 and J is TRBJ2-4, with TRBD1 matching over 8 bases. The CDR3 loop spans 16 amino acids. The germline V gene encodes CDR1 SGHTA and CDR2 FQGTGA. J gave up 6 bases and V 5 bases, and 12 bases lay outside the gene matches. The CDR3 protein is CASSPQTGVVGNIQYF. CDR3 DNA sequence: TGTGCCAGCAGCCCACAGACAGGGGTCGTGGGAAACATTCAGTACTTC.

The chain joins TRBV6-6 to TRBJ2-7; D is uncertain. The CDR3 runs to 14 residues. V was cut by 0 bases and J by 0 bases, with 6 bases left in between. The germline V gene encodes CDR1 MNHNY and CDR2 SVGAGI (reference sequence). The CDR3 sequence is CASSYSRASYEQYF. CDR3 coding DNA: TGTGCCAGCAGTTACTCGAGAGCCTCCTACGAGCAGTACTTC.

In DNA, the CDR3 is TGTGCCAGCAGCTTAGGTCCTAGCGGGAGTGTTTTGGAAGAGACCCAGTACTTC. Its translation is CASSLGPSGSVLEETQYF. The V and J genes are TRBV7-9 and TRBJ2-5, with TRBD2 matching 10 bases. With 1 base clipped from V and 3 bases from J, the junction kept 11 bases outside the gene matches. Per the germline V gene, CDR1 is SEHNR and CDR2 is FQNEAQ (reference sequence). The CDR3 contains 18 residues.

This chain connects TRBV7-2 to TRBJ1-5, with D unclear. There are 13 residues in the CDR3. Germline V gene data show CDR1 as SGHTA and CDR2 as FQGNSA. V was clipped by 6 bases and J by 6 bases, with 12 bases between them. CDR3 nucleotide sequence: TGTGCCAGCAGGACACGGCCTGGTCAGCCCCAGCATTTT. This translates into CASRTRPGQPQHF.

The CDR3 loop is CATMTGAPYEQYF. In nucleotides, the CDR3 is TGTGCCACCATGACAGGGGCCCCCTACGAGCAGTACTTC. V is TRBV6-5 and J is TRBJ2-7; TRBD1 agrees at 8 bases. Germline V gene data show CDR1 as MNHEY and CDR2 as SVGAGI. The J segment lost 2 bases and the V segment lost 10 bases, leaving 7 bases of the junction unmatched. The CDR3 totals 13 residues.

The table lists this clone with a count of one. The chain carries TRBV6-6 and TRBJ2-2, with TRBD2 matching over 9 bases. The CDR3 is 16 residues long. The V and J ends lost 5 bases and 8 bases, in that order; junction bases with no gene match: 12. The germline V gene encodes CDR1 MNHNY and CDR2 SVGAGI (reference sequence). DNA of the CDR3: TGTGCCAGCAGTGCCTTAGGGCGGGAGGGTGAGGGGGAGCTGTTTTTT. Protein product: CASSALGREGEGELFF.

J is TRBJ2-2 and V is TRBV6-5, with D possibly matching TRBD2 (5 bases). The germline gives CDR1 MNHEY, CDR2 SVGAGI. V was clipped by 7 bases and J by 4 bases, with 16 bases between them. There are 15 residues in the CDR3. In DNA, the CDR3 is TGTGCCAGCACCTCGGGATCGCTGGGCACCGGGGAGCTGTTTTTT. This encodes CASTSGSLGTGELFF.

The rearrangement links TRBV7-9 to TRBJ2-2, with TRBD1 as a possible D gene (5 bases). The V gene lost 5 bases and the J gene lost 4 bases, with 23 bases spanning the gap. The CDR3 has 18 amino acids. The germline V gene encodes CDR1 SEHNR and CDR2 FQNEAQ (reference sequence). CDR3 DNA: TGTGCCAGCAGCCAGAAGGACGGACACCTCGGTGGCACCGGGGAGCTGTTTTTT. Its protein is CASSQKDGHLGGTGELFF.

This clone was detected a few times. The chain's CDR3 is CASSQSGNTIYF. The CDR3 DNA reads TGCGCCAGCAGCCAATCTGGAAACACCATATATTTT. This sequence joins TRBV10-2 and TRBJ1-3, with D unclear. Deletions cut 6 bases from V and 1 base from J, with 4 bases between. CDR3 length: 12 amino acids. The germline CDR1 and CDR2 sequences are WSHSY and SAAADI.